This record concerns one T cell receptor beta chain sequence. As yet, its antigen is unknown. The sample belongs to a study of molecular identifiers for immune sequencing clone quantification. General study findings and limits: Barcode-sharing identical TCR molecules could underestimate highly expanded clone sizes.

CDR1 and CDR2 from the germline V gene are MNHEY and SVGAGI. CDR3 length equals 15 residues. The V segment lost 2 bases and the J segment 3 bases; nucleotides outside the gene matches: 6. MiXCR, run by TCRdb on the PCR reads, gives a single entry per CDR3 protein. The sample consists of hundreds of thousands of distinct CDR3 sequences, 25% of them appearing once. V and J are TRBV6-5 and TRBJ2-5; TRBD1 agrees at 7 bases. Sequenced material: naive CD8+ T cells from blood, with Jurkat cell RNA spiked in. Sample subset: FACS-sorted CD8+CD4-CCR7+CD45RA+ naive T cells. This receptor was taken from a human donor in good health. Some libraries in this study had Jurkat cell RNA spiked in. The chain's CDR3 is CASSYSLQGEETQYF. The CDR3, as DNA: TGTGCCAGCAGTTACAGCCTCCAGGGGGAAGAGACCCAGTACTTC.